This passage covers 27 T cell receptor beta chains from one sample sequenced in a study of T-cell memory formation after mild COVID-19. One entry per CDR3 protein results from TCRdb running MiXCR on the 5' RACE reads. The sample has approximately 560,000 distinct CDR3 sequences, 17% seen once. Sequencing input: PBMCs or a T cell subset sorted from them (not recorded which). The origin of the receptors is an adult woman who had mild COVID-19 (a few samples of this study predate the infection). Cell type and time point are not known.

This clonotype was counted ten times or more. V usage is TRBV5-6 and J usage is TRBJ2-1, with TRBD2 identical over 14 bases. V lost 4 bases, J lost 2 bases, and 8 bases stayed unmatched. Germline V gene data show CDR1 as SGHDT and CDR2 as YYEEEE. This CDR3 has 18 residues. CDR3 DNA: TGTGCCAGCAGCACGGGACTAGCGGGGGCCGACGCCTACAATGAGCAGTTCTTC. Its protein is CASSTGLAGADAYNEQFF.

The gene calls are TRBV14 and TRBJ1-4; tentative D call: TRBD1 (5 bases). This CDR3 contains 17 residues. Germline V gene lookup returns CDR1 SGHDN and CDR2 FVKESK. The V end lost 1 base, the J end lost 2 bases, and 14 bases lay between the germline ends. The CDR3 DNA reads as TGTGCCAGCAGCCAAGGGGACGGCCCTTGGACTAATGAAAAACTGTTTTTT. Its protein is CASSQGDGPWTNEKLFF.

The chain couples TRBV12-3 or TRBV12-4 to TRBJ1-1; D gene ambiguous. The CDR3 consists of 14 residues. Trimming cost V 6 bases and J 0 bases, with 11 bases left between them. Written as DNA, the CDR3 is TGTGCCAGCAGCCCAAGAACCATGAACACTGAAGCTTTCTTT. It encodes CASSPRTMNTEAFF.

This clonotype was counted only a few times. The rearrangement links TRBV6-2 or TRBV6-3 to TRBJ2-7; tentatively, D is TRBD2 (6 bases). The CDR3 totals 16 residues. Trimming left V 4 bases short and J 6 bases short, with 22 bases between. The germline V gene has CDR1 MNHEY and CDR2 SVGEGT. In DNA, the CDR3 is TGTGCCAGCAGTTCTTCCCAGACGGGGGATTTCTCCGAGCAGTACTTC. It specifies CASSSSQTGDFSEQYF.

This clonotype was seen a handful of times. V and J are TRBV11-2 and TRBJ2-3, with D uncertain. The germline gives CDR1 SGHAT, CDR2 FQNNGV. V was clipped by 7 bases and J by 0 bases, with 11 bases between them. This CDR3 is built from 14 residues. CDR3 sequence: CASTRPGSTDTQYF. The CDR3 DNA sequence: TGTGCCAGCACCCGGCCTGGGAGCACAGATACGCAGTATTTT. Combining the CDR3 with reference TRBV11-2 and TRBJ2-3 gives the whole variable domain EAGVAQSPRYKIIEKRQSVAFWCNPISGHATLYWYQQILGQGPKLLIQFQNNGVVDDSQLPKDRFSAERLKGVDSTLKIQPAKLEDSAVYLCASTRPGSTDTQYFGPGTRLTVL.

This clonotype showed up just a few times. V gene TRBV12-3 or TRBV12-4 combines with J gene TRBJ1-1; D is uncertain. V was clipped by 1 base and J by 0 bases, with 9 bases between them. The CDR3 contains 15 residues. The CDR3: CASSLVNLMNTEAFF. The DNA of the CDR3 is TGTGCCAGCAGTTTAGTCAACCTCATGAACACTGAAGCTTTCTTT.

The gene calls are TRBV2 and TRBJ2-2, with D maybe TRBD1 (5 bases). Trimming pared 8 bases from V and 4 bases from J, leaving 11 bases between. Germline V CDR1 and CDR2: SNHLY, FYNNEI. The CDR3 is 13 amino acids. CDR3 sequence: CASHQGGTGELFF. CDR3 DNA sequence: TGTGCCAGCCACCAGGGTGGCACCGGGGAGCTGTTTTTT.

Notes on this clonotype: The junction does not match germline at one end; this may be a read error. V gene TRBV6-5 combines with J gene TRBJ2-1; 10 positions match TRBD2. The CDR3 is 17 residues long. CDR1 is MNHEY and CDR2 is SVGAGI in the germline V gene. The CDR3 nucleotides read TGTGCCATCAGTTCGGGAGCGGGAGGGCCCCTTCGGAATGAGCAGTTCTTC. This encodes CAISSGAGGPLRNEQFF.

This clonotype has more than one count but fewer than ten. The chain uses TRBV5-1 and TRBJ2-2; perhaps D is TRBD1 or TRBD2 (5 bases each). The CDR3 sequence is 18 residues long. V shed 3 bases and J shed 3 bases, with 21 bases lying between them. Germline CDR1 reads SGHRS; CDR2 reads YFSETQ. CDR3 sequence: CASSSPTGRSIDTGELFF. For the CDR3, the DNA is TGCGCCAGCAGCTCTCCTACGGGACGGTCTATTGACACCGGGGAGCTGTTTTTT.

The chain joins TRBV5-1 to TRBJ1-1; TRBD1 is a possible D gene (5 bases). CDR1 SGHRS and CDR2 YFSETQ come from the germline V gene. V was shortened by 7 bases and J by 0 bases, with 16 bases between the two germline ends. The CDR3 loop spans 15 amino acids. CDR3 sequence (DNA): TGCGCCAGCGGCTCCGGGACCTACATGAACACTGAAGCTTTCTTT. Translated, it gives CASGSGTYMNTEAFF.

This clonotype was seen a handful of times. This chain uses TRBV15 with TRBJ1-2, with D perhaps TRBD1 (5 bases). V lost 5 bases and J 8 bases, leaving 18 bases between the germline ends. The germline V gene has CDR1 LNHNV and CDR2 YYDKDF (reference sequence). CDR3 size: 14 residues. DNA of the CDR3: TGTGCCACCAGCTCAGGGCAGACGACGGGGGGCTACACCTTC. It is translated as CATSSGQTTGGYTF.

This clonotype was found many times. This chain connects TRBV25-1 to TRBJ1-4; D uncertain. The CDR3 is 15 residues long. Germline CDR1 MGHDK, CDR2 SYGVNS. The V end was cut by 1 base, the J end by 7 bases, with 13 bases between. The CDR3 DNA reads as TGTGCCAGCAGTGAATTCGGTGGGGTGATTGAAAAACTGTTTTTT. Translation gives CASSEFGGVIEKLFF.

V usage is TRBV4-2 and J usage is TRBJ1-5; 10 bases fit TRBD1. Looked up from germline, CDR1 is LGHNA and CDR2 is YNFKEQ. After removal of 0 bases from V and 5 bases from J, the junction contained 4 bases not matched to a gene. The CDR3 contains 16 residues. The CDR3 nucleotides read TGTGCCAGCAGCCAAGATACGGGACAGGGGTATCAGCCCCAGCATTTT. Protein product: CASSQDTGQGYQPQHF.

This chain joins TRBV18 and TRBJ1-5; TRBD1 aligns across 8 bases. The germline CDR1 and CDR2 sequences are KGHSH and LQKENI. The junction had 6 bases not matched to a gene; V was cut back by 1 base and J by 10 bases. CDR3 length: 14 amino acids. The CDR3 DNA reads as TGTGCCAGCTCACCACGAGGACAGGGTGTACCCCAGCATTTT. Residues: CASSPRGQGVPQHF.

This clonotype has a handful of counts. This chain connects TRBV7-2 to TRBJ2-3; a weak D match, TRBD2 (6 bases). The germline gives CDR1 SGHTA, CDR2 FQGNSA. The CDR3 runs 16 residues. The V and J ends lost 2 bases and 2 bases respectively, with 14 bases between them. DNA for the CDR3: TGTGCCAGCAGCTTATTAGCTAGCGCTTACACAGATACGCAGTATTTT. This encodes CASSLLASAYTDTQYF.

This clonotype occurred many times. The chain joins TRBV29-1 to TRBJ2-1; a possible D gene is TRBD2 (5 bases). Germline V gene lookup returns CDR1 SQVTM and CDR2 ANQGSEA. The CDR3 length is 12 residues. V gave up 6 bases and J gave up 10 bases, with 16 bases separating them. The DNA for the CDR3 is TGCAGCGTGGAGAGGGATGGTAGGGAGCAGTTCTTC. Translating gives CSVERDGREQFF.

This sequence joins TRBV5-6 and TRBJ2-7; 7 bases are a match to TRBD1. V was pared by 0 bases and J by 4 bases, with 4 bases of the junction left unmatched. Germline CDR1 SGHDT, CDR2 YYEEEE. The CDR3 totals 14 residues. CDR3 DNA sequence: TGTGCCAGCAGCTTGGAACAGGGGATGTACGAGCAGTACTTC. Translation: CASSLEQGMYEQYF.

The gene calls are TRBV15 and TRBJ1-5; 7 bases are a match to TRBD1. The CDR3 has 15 amino acids. Trimming took 0 bases from V and 1 from J; bases not matched to a gene: 0. CDR1 is LNHNV, CDR2 YYDKDF, per germline (reference sequence). The CDR3 sequence: CATSREQGSNQPQHF. In DNA, the CDR3 is TGTGCCACCAGCAGAGAACAGGGGAGCAATCAGCCCCAGCATTTT.

This clonotype was found a few times. The chain joins TRBV7-9 to TRBJ1-1; D not resolved. Germline-derived CDR1 and CDR2 are SEHNR and FQNEAQ (reference sequence). The CDR3 spans 11 residues. V lost 8 bases to trimming and J lost 4 bases, with 8 bases between them. The CDR3 spells CASGSGTEAFF. CDR3 sequence (DNA): TGTGCCAGCGGGAGCGGCACTGAAGCTTTCTTT.

The chain couples TRBV11-2 to TRBJ1-3; perhaps TRBD1 as D (6 bases). The germline V and J ends were trimmed by 5 bases and 0 bases, with 17 bases remaining between them. CDR3 length equals 17 residues. Germline assignment: CDR1 SGHAT and CDR2 FQNNGV. This CDR3 reads CASSPGGGSSSGNTIYF. CDR3 DNA: TGTGCCAGCAGCCCTGGTGGGGGCTCTAGCTCTGGAAACACCATATATTTT.

The chain recombines TRBV18 with TRBJ2-1; weak D call: TRBD2 (6 bases). Germline CDR1 KGHSH, CDR2 LQKENI. Trimming shortened V by 3 bases and J by 8 bases, and 8 bases separated the two germline ends. The CDR3 has 12 residues. Here the CDR3 DNA reads TGTGCCAGCTCACCTAGCGGCTATGAGCAGTTCTTC. It translates to CASSPSGYEQFF.

This clonotype has a count of ten or more. The rearrangement links TRBV20-1 to TRBJ2-7; 11 bases match TRBD2. The V and J ends lost 5 bases and 1 base, in that order; junction bases with no gene match: 13. Germline V lookup: CDR1 DFQATT, CDR2 SNEGSKA (reference sequence). The CDR3 spans 17 residues. In DNA, the CDR3 is TGCAGTGCTTCTCTACTAGCGGGAGTGAAAAAATCCTACGAGCAGTACTTC. Encoded protein: CSASLLAGVKKSYEQYF.

There are a few counts of this clonotype. The rearrangement joins TRBV19 to TRBJ1-6; tentative D call: TRBD1 (5 bases). Trimming pared 5 bases from V and 10 bases from J, leaving 15 bases between. This CDR3 region has 14 residues. Germline lookup yields CDR1 LNHDA and CDR2 SQIVND (reference sequence). CDR3 nucleotide sequence: TGTGCCAGTAGTTCCAGCTTCAGGGACTCACCCCTCCACTTT. It encodes CASSSSFRDSPLHF. Using reference TRBV19 and TRBJ1-6 for the parts outside the CDR3, the full variable domain is DGGITQSPKYLFRKEGQNVTLSCEQNLNHDAMYWYRQDPGQGLRLIYYSQIVNDFQKGDIAEGYSVSREKKESFPLTVTSAQKNPTAFYLCASSSSFRDSPLHFGNGTRLTVT.

This clonotype was recorded at least ten times. V usage is TRBV5-1 and J usage is TRBJ2-7; 11 bases agree with TRBD2. After removal of 10 bases from V and 7 bases from J, the junction contained 10 bases not matched to a gene. CDR1 and CDR2 (germline): SGHRS, YFSETQ. The CDR3 is 13 amino acids. The CDR3 sequence is CAGIGSGREEQYF. DNA of the CDR3: TGCGCCGGAATTGGTAGCGGGAGGGAAGAGCAGTACTTC.

The CDR3 here is CASSQDVGGAAYQPQHF. The DNA of the CDR3 is TGCGCCAGCAGCCAAGATGTAGGAGGGGCGGCATATCAGCCCCAGCATTTT. The J gene is TRBJ1-5, the V gene TRBV4-3; D may be TRBD1 (5 bases). The CDR3 extends over 17 amino acids. V was pared by 0 bases and J by 5 bases, with 17 bases between. The germline V gene encodes CDR1 LGHNA and CDR2 YSLEER.

The chain uses TRBV4-1 and TRBJ2-1, with D unresolved. CDR1 and CDR2 from the germline V gene are MGHRA and YSYEKL. Deletions cut 2 bases from V and 12 bases from J, with 17 bases between. CDR3 size: 14 residues. The CDR3: CASSQFRETGGQFF. DNA of the CDR3: TGCGCCAGCAGCCAATTTAGGGAAACGGGTGGGCAGTTCTTC.

V gene TRBV6-5 combines with J gene TRBJ2-1; no definite D call. This CDR3 region has 14 residues. Germline V gene lookup returns CDR1 MNHEY and CDR2 SVGAGI. V lost 2 bases, J lost 9 bases, and 14 bases lay in between. The CDR3 loop is CASSYGPHASEQFF. The CDR3 nucleotides are TGTGCCAGCAGTTACGGCCCTCATGCGAGTGAGCAGTTCTTC.